The 23 T cell receptor beta chains reported below all come from one sample, sequenced in a study of tumor-infiltrating lymphocytes in localized non-small cell lung cancer. The table came from immunoSEQ multiplex PCR; TCRdb's copy has only in-frame clones and leaves some out. The sample comprises about 21,000 clones, over 70% of which are singletons, and less than 3.5% rests with the top ten. Sequencing used lung tumor tissue. The origin of the receptors is a human donor with non-small cell lung cancer.

The J gene is TRBJ2-6, the V gene TRBV5-4, with D maybe TRBD2 (7 bases). Per the germline V gene, CDR1 is SGHNT and CDR2 is YYREEE (reference sequence). Trimming removed 5 bases from V and 0 bases from J, with 15 bases in between. This CDR3 has 17 amino acids. In nucleotides, the CDR3 is TGTGCCAGCAGTAAGGGGGGGACCCCCTCTGGGGCCAACGTCCTGACTTTC. Its translation: CASSKGGTPSGANVLTF.

V and J are TRBV2 and TRBJ2-5; D may be TRBD2 (5 bases). Trimming shortened V by 2 bases and J by 11 bases, and 12 bases separated the two germline ends. Germline lookup yields CDR1 SNHLY and CDR2 FYNNEI. This CDR3 spans 12 amino acids. This CDR3 is CASSENRGSQYF. The CDR3, as DNA: TGTGCCAGCAGTGAAAATCGGGGTTCTCAGTACTTC.

V usage is TRBV7-9 and J usage is TRBJ2-3; 12 positions match TRBD2. Germline lookup yields CDR1 SEHNR and CDR2 FQNEAQ (reference sequence). With V trimmed by 5 bases and J by 3 bases, 6 bases remained unmatched. The CDR3 sequence is 16 residues long. The CDR3: CASSPTSGSGTDTQYF. DNA for the CDR3: TGTGCCAGCAGCCCGACTAGCGGGAGTGGGACAGATACGCAGTATTTT.

CDR3 bases: TGTGCCAGCGCCCGGAGGACTAGCGGAGGCACAGATACGCAGTATTTT. Translating gives CASARRTSGGTDTQYF. This chain joins TRBV2 and TRBJ2-3; 10 positions agree with TRBD2. There are 16 residues in the CDR3. The J segment lost 1 base and the V segment lost 8 bases, leaving 9 bases of the junction unmatched. CDR1 is SNHLY and CDR2 is FYNNEI in the germline V gene.

This clone showed up just a few times. The rearrangement uses TRBV5-1 and TRBJ1-2, with D possibly matching TRBD1 (6 bases). The germline V gene has CDR1 SGHRS and CDR2 YFSETQ. V was trimmed by 1 base and J by 6 bases, leaving 10 bases between them. This CDR3 has 13 amino acids. The DNA for the CDR3 is TGCGCCAGCAGCTTGACAGGGCCCCATGGCTACACCTTC. It yields the protein CASSLTGPHGYTF.

This chain uses TRBV29-1 with TRBJ2-7, with a possible D match to TRBD2 (5 bases). The CDR3 has 11 residues. The germline V gene encodes CDR1 SQVTM and CDR2 ANQGSEA. V was cut by 6 bases and J by 1 base, with 7 bases left in between. As DNA, the CDR3 is TGCAGCGTCCAGCGGTCCTACGAGCAGTACTTC. It is translated as CSVQRSYEQYF.

A few counts support this clone. The genes are TRBV10-1 and TRBJ2-7; 12 positions match TRBD1. The CDR3 is 15 amino acids. Germline V gene data show CDR1 as WNHNN and CDR2 as SYGVQD (reference sequence). V lost 6 bases and J lost 4; bases outside the gene matches: 7. CDR3 sequence reads: CASSGTGGDRYEQYF. For the CDR3, the DNA is TGCGCCAGCAGCGGGACAGGGGGCGACCGTTACGAGCAGTACTTC.

J is TRBJ1-5 and V is TRBV27, with no clear D. This CDR3 has 17 residues. The germline V gene has CDR1 MNHEY and CDR2 SMNVEV (reference sequence). Trimming pared 5 bases from V and 3 bases from J, leaving 20 bases between. CDR3 protein: CASSMYFPGQLNQPQHF. CDR3 nucleotides: TGTGCCAGCAGTATGTACTTTCCCGGGCAGCTCAATCAGCCCCAGCATTTT.

This chain uses TRBV7-3 with TRBJ2-1; 12 bases match TRBD2. The germline V gene encodes CDR1 SGHTA and CDR2 FQGTGA. Germline trimming cut 5 bases from V and 2 bases from J; bases unmatched to any gene: 4. This CDR3 comprises 16 residues. This chain's CDR3 is CASSTLAGGAYNEQFF. In DNA, the CDR3 is TGTGCCAGCAGCACCCTAGCGGGAGGGGCCTACAATGAGCAGTTCTTC.

This clone has only one observation. The V call is TRBV14, the J call TRBJ2-5, with D uncertain. Between the trimmed V and J ends, which lost 3 bases and 5 bases, there was a span of 10 bases. Germline V gene data show CDR1 as SGHDN and CDR2 as FVKESK. The CDR3 runs 13 residues. The CDR3 is CASSHGNGETQYF. The CDR3 DNA reads TGTGCCAGCAGCCACGGTAACGGGGAGACCCAGTACTTC.

The rearrangement links TRBV5-1 to TRBJ2-5, with a possible D match to TRBD2 (6 bases). V lost 2 bases and J lost 3, with 14 bases in between. The CDR3 runs 15 residues. The germline CDR1 and CDR2 sequences are SGHRS and YFSETQ. The DNA of the CDR3 is TGCGCCAGCAGCTTTTCCGGGAGCGTAAAAGAGACCCAGTACTTC. This sequence encodes CASSFSGSVKETQYF.

This clone was detected only a few times. The J gene is TRBJ1-5, the V gene TRBV10-1; D is possibly TRBD1 (6 bases). Deletions cut 10 bases from V and 7 bases from J, with 20 bases between. CDR3 length: 14 amino acids. CDR1 is WNHNN, CDR2 SYGVQD, per germline (reference sequence). The CDR3 coding sequence is TGCGCCAACTCGACGAGGGGGAAGCTGCAGCCCCAGCATTTT. It codes for CANSTRGKLQPQHF.

This rearrangement joins TRBV7-2 to TRBJ2-7; D is uncertain. Germline V gene data show CDR1 as SGHTA and CDR2 as FQGNSA. Trimming removed 5 bases from V and 5 bases from J, with 10 bases in between. This CDR3 is built from 12 residues. The CDR3 spells CASSLIGDEQYF. DNA for the CDR3: TGTGCCAGCAGCCTCATAGGCGACGAGCAGTACTTC.

The chain carries TRBV2 and TRBJ2-7, with D tentatively TRBD2 (6 bases). This CDR3 comprises 14 residues. V gave up 4 bases and J gave up 2 bases, with 12 bases separating them. From germline, CDR1 is SNHLY and CDR2 FYNNEI. The CDR3 DNA reads TGTGCCAGCAGTGCTCGGACGGGAGCCTACGAGCAGTACTTC. This codes for CASSARTGAYEQYF.

DNA of the CDR3: TGTGCCAGCAGGACGGGACTAGCGGGAGTAGGAGAGACCCAGTACTTC. It yields the protein CASRTGLAGVGETQYF. The chain carries TRBV2 and TRBJ2-5; 14 nucleotides align to TRBD2. The CDR3 is 16 residues long. V gave up 6 bases and J gave up 4 bases; unmatched junction bases: 7. Germline CDR1 SNHLY, CDR2 FYNNEI. The whole variable domain, remainder taken from reference TRBV2 and TRBJ2-5, is EPEVTQTPSHQVTQMGQEVILRCVPISNHLYFYWYRQILGQKVEFLVSFYNNEISEKSEIFDDQFSVERPDGSNFTLKIRSTKLEDSAMYFCASRTGLAGVGETQYFGPGTRLLVL.

This clone was recorded a few times. The chain employs TRBV10-3 and TRBJ2-3; D not certain. Trimming removed 4 bases at V and 1 base at J, with 3 bases between. Germline CDR1 reads ENHRY; CDR2 reads SYGVKD. The CDR3 loop spans 12 amino acids. CDR3: CAISGGTDTQYF. Here the CDR3 DNA reads TGTGCCATCAGTGGGGGCACAGATACGCAGTATTTT.

This rearrangement joins TRBV15 to TRBJ2-7; D is perhaps TRBD1 or TRBD2 (5 bases each). CDR3 length: 14 residues. V dropped 5 bases and J dropped 5 bases, with 16 bases sitting between them. Germline lookup yields CDR1 LNHNV and CDR2 YYDKDF (reference sequence). CDR3 protein: CATSGGARFHEQYF. CDR3 nucleotide sequence: TGTGCCACCAGCGGGGGTGCCAGGTTCCACGAGCAGTACTTC.

This clone was seen more than once but under ten times. This chain joins TRBV7-2 and TRBJ2-7, with TRBD2 matching 7 bases. The CDR3 totals 14 residues. V dropped 6 bases and J dropped 1; count of bases not matched to a gene: 6. Germline V lookup: CDR1 SGHTA, CDR2 FQGNSA. The CDR3 coding sequence is TGTGCCAGCAGATGGAGCGGGGCTTCCTACGAGCAGTACTTC. Its translation is CASRWSGASYEQYF.

The rearrangement joins TRBV6-5 to TRBJ2-7, with no clear D. CDR1 and CDR2 (germline): MNHEY, SVGAGI. CDR3 length equals 15 residues. Trimming stripped 6 bases from V and 2 bases from J, with 17 bases between. CDR3: CASSPGSYLTYEQYF. As DNA, the CDR3 is TGTGCCAGCAGCCCCGGTTCCTACCTCACCTACGAGCAGTACTTC.

The chain is built from TRBV5-1 and TRBJ1-4; TRBD1 aligns across 8 bases. J gave up 6 bases and V 2 bases, and 3 bases lay outside the gene matches. The germline CDR1 and CDR2 sequences are SGHRS and YFSETQ. This CDR3 region has 14 residues. The CDR3 region has the DNA TGCGCCAGCAGCTTACAGGGGGGTGATGAAAAACTGTTTTTT. Translated, it gives CASSLQGGDEKLFF.

In DNA form, the CDR3 reads TGTGCCAGCAGTACTCTACAGGGGGTAGGGGGCTACACCTTC. Translation gives CASSTLQGVGGYTF. The chain combines TRBV27 with TRBJ1-2; TRBD1 matches 8 bases. The CDR3 is 14 amino acids. V shed 5 bases, J shed 8 bases, and the junction held 10 bases outside the gene matches. The V gene's germline CDR1 is MNHEY and CDR2 SMNVEV (reference sequence).

This clone was seen once. V is TRBV5-1 and J is TRBJ2-7; 16 positions match TRBD2. The CDR3 is 16 residues long. Germline V gene lookup returns CDR1 SGHRS and CDR2 YFSETQ. V was pared by 4 bases and J by 6 bases, with 7 bases of the junction left unmatched. This chain's CDR3 is CASSEGLAGGYGEQYF. CDR3 sequence (DNA): TGCGCCAGCAGCGAGGGACTAGCGGGAGGGTACGGCGAGCAGTACTTC. Complete variable domain (other parts from reference TRBV5-1 and TRBJ2-7): KAGVTQTPRYLIKTRGQQVTLSCSPISGHRSVSWYQQTPGQGLQFLFEYFSETQRNKGNFPGRFSGRQFSNSRSEMNVSTLELGDSALYLCASSEGLAGGYGEQYFGPGTRLTVT.

The V gene is TRBV5-8, the J gene TRBJ1-5; TRBD1 is a possible D gene (5 bases). The V gene lost 8 bases and the J gene lost 0 bases, with 12 bases spanning the gap. The CDR3 is 14 residues long. CDR1 is SGHTS, CDR2 YDEGEE, per germline. CDR3 in DNA: TGTGCCAGTTCGGGGGGATTTAGCAATCAGCCCCAGCATTTT. Translated, it gives CASSGGFSNQPQHF.